Each of the 20 T cell receptor beta chains below was sequenced from the same sample in a study of cytomegalovirus exposure and HLA in healthy donors. Method: immunoSEQ multiplex PCR; TCRdb's copy keeps in-frame clones and lacks some. The sample includes 120,000 or so clones, about nine tenths of them seen just once. The sample comprised PBMCs. The receptors shown here come from a man between 18 and 29 years old in good health and CMV-seropositive.

The V and J genes are TRBV5-4 and TRBJ2-3; D is unclear. Trimming removed 0 bases at V and 6 bases at J, with 8 bases between. CDR1 is SGHNT and CDR2 is YYREEE in the germline V gene (reference sequence). The CDR3 length is 13 residues. CDR3 nucleotides: TGTGCCAGCAGCTTGGCCGGGTCGGATACGCAGTATTTT. Translating it yields CASSLAGSDTQYF. The full variable domain, rest sourced from reference TRBV5-4 and TRBJ2-3, is ETGVTQSPTHLIKTRGQQVTLRCSSQSGHNTVSWYQQALGQGPQFIFQYYREEENGRGNFPPRFSGLQFPNYSSELNVNALELDDSALYLCASSLAGSDTQYFGPGTRLTVL.

The J gene is TRBJ1-2, the V gene TRBV28; D is unclear. In germline, CDR1 is MDHEN, CDR2 SYDVKM. CDR3 length: 13 amino acids. Trimming pared 8 bases from V and 2 bases from J, leaving 12 bases between. In DNA, the CDR3 is TGTGCCAGCCAAAAGAGAGGGAACTATGGCTACACCTTC. This translates into CASQKRGNYGYTF.

The chain is built from TRBV7-9 and TRBJ1-6, with 7 bases fitting TRBD1. Trimming took 8 bases from V and 15 from J; bases not matched to a gene: 22. Germline loops: CDR1 SEHNR, CDR2 FQNEAQ (reference sequence). The CDR3 length is 16 residues. CDR3 region: CASADSLRDRVYLLHF. CDR3 coding DNA: TGTGCCAGCGCCGACTCTTTGCGGGACAGAGTATATCTCCTCCACTTT.

In this sample, this clone turned up once. The V and J genes are TRBV7-2 and TRBJ1-1, with D perhaps matching TRBD1 (6 bases). The CDR3 sequence is 15 residues long. Trimming took 1 base from V and 1 from J, leaving 10 bases between them. Looked up from germline, CDR1 is SGHTA and CDR2 is FQGNSA. DNA of the CDR3: TGTGCCAGCAGCTTAGGCGACAGGCGGAACACTGAAGCTTTCTTT. It is translated as CASSLGDRRNTEAFF.

The chain combines TRBV4-3 with TRBJ1-5; D is unresolved. CDR3 size: 14 residues. Trimming removed 0 bases from V and 4 bases from J, with 7 bases in between. Per the germline V gene, CDR1 is LGHNA and CDR2 is YSLEER. CDR3 residues: CASSQDTTNQPQHF. The CDR3 region has the DNA TGCGCCAGCAGCCAAGACACGACTAATCAGCCCCAGCATTTT.

The genes are TRBV7-9 and TRBJ1-4, with D perhaps TRBD1 (5 bases). The germline gives CDR1 SEHNR, CDR2 FQNEAQ (reference sequence). V was shortened by 5 bases and J by 6 bases, with 13 bases between the two germline ends. CDR3 size: 14 residues. As DNA, the CDR3 is TGTGCCAGCAGCCCCGGTGGCAGGGATGAAAAACTGTTTTTT. Translation gives CASSPGGRDEKLFF.

J is TRBJ1-6 and V is TRBV14; no reliable D call. The CDR3 sequence is 13 residues long. V was cut by 0 bases and J by 10 bases, with 7 bases left in between. Germline lookup yields CDR1 SGHDN and CDR2 FVKESK. CDR3 loop: CASSQDLSSPLHF. CDR3 sequence (DNA): TGTGCCAGCAGCCAAGATTTAAGCTCACCCCTCCACTTT.

V is TRBV5-1 and J is TRBJ2-6; D might be TRBD1 (6 bases). This CDR3 contains 16 residues. Germline V gene lookup returns CDR1 SGHRS and CDR2 YFSETQ. The V and J ends lost 4 bases and 2 bases respectively, with 13 bases between them. The CDR3 DNA reads TGCGCCAGCAGCAAACTACAGGGAACTGGGGCCAACGTCCTGACTTTC. Translating gives CASSKLQGTGANVLTF.

The chain combines TRBV29-1 with TRBJ1-2; tentatively, D is TRBD1 (6 bases). The CDR3 consists of 14 residues. CDR1 and CDR2 from the germline V gene are SQVTM and ANQGSEA. Trimming removed 7 bases at V and 3 bases at J, with 18 bases between. The CDR3: CSAHTGFADYGYTF. CDR3 in DNA: TGCAGCGCTCATACAGGGTTCGCGGACTATGGCTACACCTTC.

The chain couples TRBV27 to TRBJ2-7; weak D call: TRBD1 (5 bases). Trimming removed 7 bases at V and 5 bases at J, with 15 bases between. CDR3 length equals 13 residues. The V gene's germline CDR1 is MNHEY and CDR2 SMNVEV (reference sequence). This CDR3 reads CASTETGANEQYF. In DNA, the CDR3 is TGTGCCAGCACCGAGACTGGGGCCAACGAGCAGTACTTC.

As to this clone: Compared with germline, one end of the junction differs, possibly owing to a read error. The chain has TRBV7-8 and TRBJ2-5, with 12 bases fitting TRBD2. CDR1 and CDR2 (germline): SGHVS, FQNEAQ. This CDR3 contains 16 residues. The CDR3 loop reads CASSLGLAGAQDPLDF. CDR3 coding DNA: TGTGCCAGCAGCTTAGGACTAGCGGGGGCCCAAGATCCGCTGGACTTC. Filled out from reference TRBV7-8 and TRBJ2-5, the complete variable domain reads GAGVSQSPRYKVAKRGQDVALRCDPISGHVSLFWYQQALGQGPEFLTYFQNEAQLDKSGLPSDRFFAERPEGSVSTLKIQRTQQEDSAVYLCASSLGLAGAQDPLDFGPGTRLLVL.

The CDR3 loop is CASSLRGGEPYEQYF. In DNA, the CDR3 is TGTGCCAGCAGCTTACGAGGGGGTGAGCCCTACGAGCAGTACTTC. The rearrangement links TRBV7-6 to TRBJ2-7, with D maybe TRBD1 (6 bases). The CDR3 totals 15 residues. Germline lookup yields CDR1 SGHVS and CDR2 FNYEAQ. V was cut by 2 bases and J by 2 bases, with 13 bases left in between.

The V gene is TRBV9, the J gene TRBJ2-3; 9 bases match TRBD2. CDR1 is SGDLS, CDR2 YYNGEE, per germline. The V and J ends lost 0 bases and 1 base, in that order; junction bases with no gene match: 6. The CDR3 spans 17 residues. The CDR3 reads CASSVGLAGFRTDTQYF. For the CDR3, the DNA is TGTGCCAGCAGCGTAGGGCTAGCGGGGTTTCGCACAGATACGCAGTATTTT.

This rearrangement joins TRBV5-4 to TRBJ2-4; D gene ambiguous. Trimming stripped 3 bases from V and 10 bases from J, with 11 bases between. The CDR3 extends over 12 amino acids. In germline, CDR1 is SGHNT, CDR2 YYREEE (reference sequence). CDR3: CASSSDLGIQYF. Written as DNA, the CDR3 is TGTGCCAGCAGCTCCGACTTAGGAATTCAGTACTTC.

The chain links TRBV27 to TRBJ2-5; 7 bases agree with TRBD1. Germline V CDR1 and CDR2: MNHEY, SMNVEV (reference sequence). After removal of 5 bases from V and 1 base from J, the junction contained 4 bases not matched to a gene. This CDR3 has 14 residues. The CDR3 here is CASSIRGPQETQYF. The CDR3 DNA reads TGTGCCAGCAGTATAAGGGGGCCCCAAGAGACCCAGTACTTC.

The count of this clone is one. The chain couples TRBV6-1 to TRBJ1-2; possibly TRBD1 for D (5 bases). Deletions cut 2 bases from V and 9 bases from J, with 13 bases between. CDR1 is MNHNS and CDR2 is SASEGT in the germline V gene. This CDR3 contains 13 residues. The CDR3 spells CASSELQARSYTF. The CDR3 coding sequence is TGTGCCAGCAGTGAATTACAGGCACGAAGCTACACCTTC.

The CDR3 DNA sequence: TGTGCCAGCCTCACAGGGGACGGTCAGCCCCAGCATTTT. It encodes CASLTGDGQPQHF. The chain couples TRBV6-1 to TRBJ1-5; 7 bases match TRBD1. After removal of 8 bases from V and 6 bases from J, the junction contained 7 bases not matched to a gene. Germline-derived CDR1 and CDR2 are MNHNS and SASEGT. The CDR3 covers 13 residues.

The genes are TRBV5-6 and TRBJ1-2, with 10 bases lining up with TRBD1. Germline CDR1 is SGHDT and CDR2 is YYEEEE. V lost 4 bases, J lost 6 bases, and 9 bases stayed unmatched. There are 15 residues in the CDR3. The CDR3 loop is CASSPLWDRGHGYTF. The CDR3, as DNA: TGTGCCAGCAGCCCCCTGTGGGACAGGGGACATGGCTACACCTTC.

This clone was counted between two and nine times. V is TRBV15 and J is TRBJ1-4; D is ambiguous. The CDR3 length is 13 residues. The germline V and J ends were trimmed by 1 base and 8 bases, with 8 bases remaining between them. CDR1 and CDR2 (germline): LNHNV, YYDKDF (reference sequence). This CDR3 reads CATSRVSGEKLFF. The CDR3 DNA reads TGTGCCACCAGCAGAGTATCGGGGGAAAAACTGTTTTTT.

As to this clone: This same CDR3 is encoded by further DNA sequences in the sample. This chain connects TRBV5-1 to TRBJ2-5; 7 bases map to TRBD1. V was pared by 0 bases and J by 5 bases, with 4 bases of the junction left unmatched. The V gene's germline CDR1 is SGHRS and CDR2 YFSETQ. The CDR3 covers 14 residues. Written as DNA, the CDR3 is TGCGCCAGCAGCTTGGTCCAGGGGGAGGAGACCCAGTACTTC. It translates to CASSLVQGEETQYF.